This T cell receptor (beta chain) was sequenced during a study of blood T cell repertoires in COVID-19. The V end lost 4 bases, the J end lost 4 bases, and 6 bases lay between the germline ends. CDR1 and CDR2 from the germline V gene are SGDLS and YYNGEE. The CDR3 is 12 amino acids. Original analysis: Amplified reference gene primers provided the basis for estimating nucleated cell counts. Measured with immunoSEQ multiplex PCR; TCRdb has only the in-frame clones, and not every one. V and J calls and clone size come straight from that table; D and trimming were deduced from the DNA. This repertoire shows some 220,000 clones, roughly 81% found once; its top ten account for roughly 4%. Worth noting for this clone: Other nucleotide sequences from this sample produce the same CDR3.

The source of this sequence is a man aged 50-59 years with acute or convalescent COVID-19. The source material was peripheral blood. The rearrangement joins TRBV9 to TRBJ1-3, with D unresolved. CDR3 sequence reads: CASSPRGNTIYF. In nucleotides, the CDR3 is TGTGCCAGCAGCCCCAGGGGAAACACCATATATTTT.